This TCR beta chain comes out of a study of shared clonotypes between healthy human individuals (dated by TCRdb to about 2020). Looking at the study overall: The cohort included a few men and a couple of women between 18 and 49 years of age. For each donor, three plates each were used for CD4 naive and CD4 memory, two plates were used for CD8 naive, and one plate was used for CD8 memory. Each donor's leukapheresis produced roughly between roughly 0.94 and 9.5 billion PBMCs. To estimate repertoire size and how much clonotype sharing occurs between individuals, the study deeply sequenced the blood TCR repertoires of several healthy adults. To increase sequencing depth and limit assay-specific biases, TCR repertoire library preparation and sequencing were carried out by different laboratories using diverse techniques.

Donors were healthy HIV-negative adults with no recently reported acute infections or vaccinations. Only Caucasian adults living in Nashville, Tennessee, USA were represented among the donors. CD4+ T cells were enriched by magnetic negative selection, after which naive cells were positively selected on CD45RA and the negative fraction was taken as the memory subset. Blood was obtained by leukapheresis, after which PBMCs were separated by Ficoll-Histopaque density gradient centrifugation and cryopreserved in liquid nitrogen vapor phase. Purity and quantity of every magnetically sorted T cell population were checked by analytical flow cytometry. Genomic DNA was isolated from every sorted fraction and measured by UV absorbance on a Nanodrop 2000c. What the study reported, not specific to this receptor: Because the study included a small number of donors, the genetic and exposure-history diversity represented was limited. Pairwise subsampling indicated that sequencing depth was expected to affect the degree of clonotype sharing among donors. Sampling was restricted to blood, and TCR repertoires in tissues likely differ from the TCR repertoires found in blood. Naive subsets generally had larger estimated clonotype richness than memory subsets. Compared with non-shared clonotypes, the clonotypes found in all four sorted-subset donors had higher generation probabilities. Even with the large sequencing depth, rarefaction of the sorted-subset datasets indicated that sequencing was incomplete. Approximately 5% of naive CD4, 3% to 3.5% of naive CD8, 2.3% of memory CD4, and 0.4% of memory CD8 clonotypes were shared across several donors.

Using the deep immunoSEQ assay, multiplex PCR amplified TCR CDR3 regions from genomic DNA. For each cell subset, the extracted genomic DNA was distributed evenly across all wells of several immunoSEQ 96-well plates, and each plate served as one replicate. For sorted subsets, about 200 ng genomic DNA, equal to tens of thousands of T cell genomes, was loaded into each replicate PCR. Purified libraries were measured with a Qubit 3.0 fluorometer, size-checked on a Bioanalyzer 2100, and measured again with the KAPA Library Quantification kit. A separate single-read 150-cycle Illumina NextSeq 550 flow cell was used to sequence each immunoSEQ 96-well plate. The source study handled its data this way. Because the immunoSEQ output included only junctional sequences and no quality scores, the filtering could not be the same as the filtering used for full-length reads. To assign V/J genes and CDR3, sequences were annotated against IMGT germline references using PyIR, a Python wrapper for IgBLAST v1.9. Reads were filtered out if the reads had weak V/J assignments (E-value above 1e-6), no CDR3, stop codons, out-of-frame junctions, or ambiguous translated residues. V3J clonotypes were defined as sequences sharing the same inferred V gene, J gene, and CDR3 amino acid sequence. The percentage overlap between two repertoires was calculated by dividing the number of shared unique clonotypes by the size of the smaller repertoire. Richness of each repertoire was evaluated using RTK rarefaction, the Chao1 estimator, and Recon v2.1 estimates of unobserved clonotypes. For all TCRbeta clonotypes obtained by the gDNA method from a few donors, generation probabilities were computed with OLGA. TCRdb obtained this table from immuneACCESS and retained in-frame rearrangements with V and J assigned. These tables miss some clones; where compared with another copy, unresolved V genes account for less than half of the shortfall, and the remainder is unexplained. For V, J and clone size, that table is used; D and trimming come from the DNA. The sample table contains about 680,000 clones; only one count was recorded for roughly 70% of them. 1.5% to 2% of the sample lies in the top ten.

This clone has a single count. Its antigen has not been determined. No much larger clone is present one base from it, and per-base qualities are unavailable. The source material was memory CD4+ T cells sorted from blood. According to the study, the label for this sample's cell subset or site signals: CD45RA-negative fraction. The receptor comes from a woman younger than 45 in good health.

CDR3 reads: CAISLRTGGSYNEQFF. The DNA sequence is TGTGCCATCAGTTTAAGGACAGGGGGATCCTACAATGAGCAGTTCTTC. The V and J genes are TRBV10-3 and TRBJ2-1; the junction holds 10 bases that match TRBD1. The germline V gene encodes CDR1 ENHRY and CDR2 SYGVKD. From the cysteine up to the phenylalanine, the CDR3 has a length of 16 residues. Just CDR3 DNA is preserved here, 48 bases in frame from base 1. Trimming leaves V shorter by 5 bases and J shorter by 1 base, with the junction holding 5 bases beyond the gene matches.